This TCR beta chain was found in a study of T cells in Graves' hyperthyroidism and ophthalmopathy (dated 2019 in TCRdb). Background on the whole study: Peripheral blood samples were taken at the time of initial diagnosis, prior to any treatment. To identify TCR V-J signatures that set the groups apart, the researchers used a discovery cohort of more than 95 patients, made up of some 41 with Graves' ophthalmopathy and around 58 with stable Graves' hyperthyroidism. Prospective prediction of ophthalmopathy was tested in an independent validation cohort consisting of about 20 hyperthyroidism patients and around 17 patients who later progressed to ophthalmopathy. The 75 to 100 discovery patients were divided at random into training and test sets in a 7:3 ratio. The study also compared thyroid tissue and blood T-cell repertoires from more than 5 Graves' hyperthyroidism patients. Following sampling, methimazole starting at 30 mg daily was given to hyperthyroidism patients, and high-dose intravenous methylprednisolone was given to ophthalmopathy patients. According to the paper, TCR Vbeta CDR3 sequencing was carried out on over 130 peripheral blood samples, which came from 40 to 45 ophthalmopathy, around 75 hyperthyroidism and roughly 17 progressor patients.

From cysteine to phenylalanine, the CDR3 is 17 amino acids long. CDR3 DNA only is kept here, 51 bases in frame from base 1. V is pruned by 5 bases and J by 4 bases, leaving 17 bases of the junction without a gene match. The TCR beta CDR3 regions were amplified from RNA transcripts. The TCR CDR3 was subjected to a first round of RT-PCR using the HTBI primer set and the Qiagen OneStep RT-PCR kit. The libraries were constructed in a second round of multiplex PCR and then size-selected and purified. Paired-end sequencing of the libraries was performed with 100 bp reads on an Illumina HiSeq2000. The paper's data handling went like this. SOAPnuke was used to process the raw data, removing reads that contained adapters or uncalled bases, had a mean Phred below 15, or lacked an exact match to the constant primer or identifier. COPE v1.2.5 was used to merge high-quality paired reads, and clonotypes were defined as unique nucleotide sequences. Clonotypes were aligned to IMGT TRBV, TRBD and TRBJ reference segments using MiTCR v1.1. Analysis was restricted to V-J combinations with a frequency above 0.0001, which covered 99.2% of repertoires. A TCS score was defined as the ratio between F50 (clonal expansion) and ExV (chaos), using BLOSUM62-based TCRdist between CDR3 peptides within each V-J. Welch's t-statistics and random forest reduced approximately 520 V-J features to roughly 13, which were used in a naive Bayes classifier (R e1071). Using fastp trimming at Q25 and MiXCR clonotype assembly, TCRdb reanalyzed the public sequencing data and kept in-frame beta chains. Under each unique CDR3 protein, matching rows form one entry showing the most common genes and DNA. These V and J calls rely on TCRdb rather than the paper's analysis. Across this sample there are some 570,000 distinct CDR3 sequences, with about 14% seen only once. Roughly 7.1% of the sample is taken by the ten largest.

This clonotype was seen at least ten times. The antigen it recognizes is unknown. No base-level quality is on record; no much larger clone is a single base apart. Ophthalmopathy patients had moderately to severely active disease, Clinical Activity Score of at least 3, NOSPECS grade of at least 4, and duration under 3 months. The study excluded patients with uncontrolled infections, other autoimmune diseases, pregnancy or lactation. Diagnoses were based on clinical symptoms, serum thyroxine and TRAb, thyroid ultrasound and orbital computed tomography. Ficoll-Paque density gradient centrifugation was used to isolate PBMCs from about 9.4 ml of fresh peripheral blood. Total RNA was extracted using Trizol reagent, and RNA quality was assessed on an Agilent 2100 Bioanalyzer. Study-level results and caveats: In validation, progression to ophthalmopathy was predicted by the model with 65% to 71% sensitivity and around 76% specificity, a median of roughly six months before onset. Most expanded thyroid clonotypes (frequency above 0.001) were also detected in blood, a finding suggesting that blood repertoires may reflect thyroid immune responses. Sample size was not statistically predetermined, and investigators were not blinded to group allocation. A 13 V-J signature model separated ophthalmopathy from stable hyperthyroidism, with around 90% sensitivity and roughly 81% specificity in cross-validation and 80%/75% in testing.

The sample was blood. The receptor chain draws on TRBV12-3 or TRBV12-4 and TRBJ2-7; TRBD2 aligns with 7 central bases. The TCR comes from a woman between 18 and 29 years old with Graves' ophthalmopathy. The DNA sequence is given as TGTGCCAGCAGTGGCGGAAGGGTGGGAGGGAAGATATACGAGCAGTACTTC. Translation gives CASSGGRVGGKIYEQYF.